The 27 T cell receptor beta chains in this list originate from one sample, sequenced in a study of shared clonotypes between healthy human individuals. Clones were sequenced by immunoSEQ multiplex PCR, and TCRdb holds only the in-frame ones, with some missing. This sample carries approximately 1,500,000 clones, around 97% of them seen once, and the ten largest clones take approximately 1.1%. The sequencing sample was made of naive CD4+ T cells sorted from blood. Documented subset: CD45RA+ positively selected. These receptors came from a man aged 30-40 years in good health.

For this clone: Other DNA sequences in the same sample also yield this CDR3. The rearrangement joins TRBV5-1 to TRBJ2-3; no clear D. Germline V gives CDR1 SGHRS, CDR2 YFSETQ. The V end lost 4 bases, the J end lost 0 bases, and 6 bases lay between the germline ends. The CDR3 length is 13 residues. CDR3 bases: TGCGCCAGCAGCCTTCCCAGCACAGATACGCAGTATTTT. Protein: CASSLPSTDTQYF.

The CDR3 here is CASGRRVEQYF. CDR3 sequence (DNA): TGTGCCTCGGGACGACGAGTCGAGCAGTACTTC. This sequence joins TRBV28 and TRBJ2-7; D is possibly TRBD1 or TRBD2 (5 bases each). V shed 11 bases and J shed 6 bases, with 14 bases lying between them. Germline loops: CDR1 MDHEN, CDR2 SYDVKM. This CDR3 spans 11 amino acids.

The chain has TRBV21-1 and TRBJ2-5. TRBV21-1 is tagged as a pseudogene. The CDR3 has 9 amino acids. DNA for the CDR3: TGTGCCAGCATCGAGACCCAGTACTTC. Translating it yields CASIETQYF.

Of note for this clone: Other DNA variants within this sample encode the same CDR3. The chain is built from TRBV6-5 and TRBJ1-1; D possibly corresponds to TRBD1 (5 bases). Looked up from germline, CDR1 is MNHEY and CDR2 is SVGAGI. V gave up 2 bases and J gave up 4 bases, with 8 bases separating them. This CDR3 spans 13 amino acids. The CDR3 DNA reads TGTGCCAGCAGTTACCCAGGGTCCACTGAAGCTTTCTTT. Protein sequence: CASSYPGSTEAFF.

The chain recombines TRBV7-9 with TRBJ1-2; D is ambiguous. The CDR3 has 17 amino acids. Trimming pared 1 base from V and 0 bases from J, leaving 15 bases between. In germline, CDR1 is SEHNR, CDR2 FQNEAQ (reference sequence). CDR3 residues: CASSLDPAQLTNYGYTF. The DNA of the CDR3 is TGTGCCAGCAGCTTAGATCCGGCACAGCTTACTAACTATGGCTACACCTTC.

This chain connects TRBV18 to TRBJ2-3; the D is unclear. CDR3 size: 11 residues. The germline V gene encodes CDR1 KGHSH and CDR2 LQKENI. The V gene lost 5 bases and the J gene lost 7 bases, with 7 bases spanning the gap. The CDR3 loop is CASSSGYTQYF. CDR3 in DNA: TGTGCCAGCTCAAGTGGTTATACGCAGTATTTT.

The chain joins TRBV4-3 to TRBJ2-1, with 7 bases matching TRBD2. The junction had 8 bases not matched to a gene; V was cut back by 1 base and J by 2 bases. Germline V gene lookup returns CDR1 LGHNA and CDR2 YSLEER. CDR3 length: 17 residues. CDR3: CASSQGGRGETYNEQFF. As DNA, the CDR3 is TGCGCCAGCAGCCAAGGGGGGAGGGGAGAGACCTACAATGAGCAGTTCTTC.

V is TRBV5-1 and J is TRBJ2-1, with 8 nucleotides matching TRBD2. The germline V gene encodes CDR1 SGHRS and CDR2 YFSETQ. The trim removed 0 bases at V and 4 bases at J, leaving 12 bases unmatched. This CDR3 contains 18 residues. The CDR3, as DNA: TGCGCCAGCAGCTTGGCCCTCCTTCGGCGGGAGGAGTACAATGAGCAGTTCTTC. Its protein product is CASSLALLRREEYNEQFF.

V and J are TRBV7-9 and TRBJ2-5, with D perhaps matching TRBD1 (5 bases). With 3 bases removed from V and 2 bases from J, the gap between germline ends came to 16 bases. This CDR3 spans 16 amino acids. Germline V lookup: CDR1 SEHNR, CDR2 FQNEAQ (reference sequence). CDR3 in DNA: TGTGCCAGCAGCTTCCCCACAGGTGGTCGACAAGAGACCCAGTACTTC. Protein: CASSFPTGGRQETQYF.

V and J are TRBV5-4 and TRBJ2-5, with 8 bases fitting TRBD1. The V and J ends lost 4 bases and 4 bases, in that order; junction bases with no gene match: 12. Per the germline V gene, CDR1 is SGHNT and CDR2 is YYREEE (reference sequence). The CDR3 covers 16 residues. The CDR3 protein is CASSGSFGTGRETQYF. CDR3 DNA sequence: TGTGCCAGCAGCGGTAGTTTTGGGACAGGAAGAGAGACCCAGTACTTC.

The V gene is TRBV10-3, the J gene TRBJ2-7; D is possibly TRBD1 (6 bases). CDR1 is ENHRY and CDR2 is SYGVKD in the germline V gene. This CDR3 has 11 residues. V dropped 4 bases and J dropped 7 bases, with 8 bases sitting between them. CDR3: CAISGGTEQYF. CDR3 in DNA: TGTGCCATCAGTGGGGGGACAGAGCAGTACTTC.

CDR3 coding DNA: TGTGCCAGTAGTACTGGGGGTTCCGGGGAGCTGTTTTTT. Translation: CASSTGGSGELFF. V and J are TRBV19 and TRBJ2-2; tentatively, D is TRBD1 or TRBD2 (5 bases each). The CDR3 runs 13 residues. Germline CDR1 and CDR2: LNHDA and SQIVND (reference sequence). Deletions cut 4 bases from V and 6 bases from J, with 9 bases between. The full variable domain, in which reference TRBV19 and TRBJ2-2 provide the parts outside the CDR3, is DGGITQSPKYLFRKEGQNVTLSCEQNLNHDAMYWYRQDPGQGLRLIYYSQIVNDFQKGDIAEGYSVSREKKESFPLTVTSAQKNPTAFYLCASSTGGSGELFFGEGSRLTVL.

This clone occurred once. V is TRBV5-6 and J is TRBJ2-2; 9 positions agree with TRBD1. The CDR3 spans 16 residues. The J segment lost 3 bases and the V segment lost 0 bases, leaving 3 bases of the junction unmatched. The V gene's germline CDR1 is SGHDT and CDR2 YYEEEE. The CDR3 bases are TGTGCCAGCAGCTTGGCACAGGGGGCTTACACCGGGGAGCTGTTTTTT. This translates into CASSLAQGAYTGELFF.

This clone was recorded once. In DNA, the CDR3 is TGTGCCAGCAGAACCGGGACTAGCTCCTTTCACGAGCAGTACTTC. It yields the protein CASRTGTSSFHEQYF. The chain is built from TRBV2 and TRBJ2-7; 9 nucleotides align to TRBD2. Trimming cost V 6 bases and J 5 bases; bases outside gene matches: 11. From germline, CDR1 is SNHLY and CDR2 FYNNEI. The CDR3 spans 15 residues.

This clone was observed a single time. The chain carries TRBV5-6 and TRBJ2-4; TRBD2 agrees at 12 bases. The V gene's germline CDR1 is SGHDT and CDR2 YYEEEE. Trimming took 0 bases from V and 4 from J; bases not matched to a gene: 2. CDR3 length equals 16 residues. CDR3 sequence (DNA): TGTGCCAGCAGCTTGGGACTAGCGGGAGAAAAAAACATTCAGTACTTC. Translation gives CASSLGLAGEKNIQYF. The variable domain in full, with the rest retrieved from reference TRBV5-6 and TRBJ2-4, is DAGVTQSPTHLIKTRGQQVTLRCSPKSGHDTVSWYQQALGQGPQFIFQYYEEEERQRGNFPDRFSGHQFPNYSSELNVNALLLGDSALYLCASSLGLAGEKNIQYFGAGTRLSVL.

V and J are TRBV18 and TRBJ2-3, with TRBD2 matching over 8 bases. This CDR3 has 14 amino acids. J lost 3 bases, V lost 8 bases, and 7 bases had no gene match. Germline CDR1 reads KGHSH; CDR2 reads LQKENI. The CDR3, as DNA: TGTGCCAGCCGTAATAGCGGGACGACAGATACGCAGTATTTT. It translates to CASRNSGTTDTQYF.

The chain combines TRBV28 with TRBJ2-1; TRBD1 aligns across 8 bases. J gave up 2 bases and V 6 bases, and 9 bases lay outside the gene matches. The germline V gene has CDR1 MDHEN and CDR2 SYDVKM. The CDR3 contains 16 residues. This chain's CDR3 is CASSYFGTGPYNEQFF. CDR3 DNA: TGTGCCAGCAGCTACTTCGGGACAGGCCCCTACAATGAGCAGTTCTTC.

The gene calls are TRBV7-2 and TRBJ1-2; D is perhaps TRBD1 (5 bases). The V and J ends lost 4 bases and 5 bases respectively, with 17 bases between them. Germline-derived CDR1 and CDR2 are SGHTA and FQGNSA. This CDR3 spans 15 amino acids. CDR3 sequence: CASSSAPGRQYGYTF. CDR3 coding DNA: TGTGCCAGCAGCTCCGCCCCGGGACGGCAATATGGCTACACCTTC.

The chain has TRBV2 and TRBJ2-5, with D possibly TRBD1 on 6 matching bases. The germline CDR1 and CDR2 sequences are SNHLY and FYNNEI. The V and J ends lost 5 bases and 1 base respectively, with 11 bases between them. There are 14 residues in the CDR3. This CDR3 is CASSPDRTQETQYF. CDR3 bases: TGTGCCAGCAGTCCTGACAGGACCCAAGAGACCCAGTACTTC.

The chain has TRBV7-9 and TRBJ2-1; 10 bases are a match to TRBD2. This CDR3 has 16 residues. Germline V gives CDR1 SEHNR, CDR2 FQNEAQ (reference sequence). The V segment lost 3 bases and the J segment 4 bases; nucleotides outside the gene matches: 6. CDR3 sequence (DNA): TGTGCCAGCAGCTTCCAAGGACTAGCGGAATACAATGAGCAGTTCTTC. Translating it yields CASSFQGLAEYNEQFF. The whole variable domain, filled in from reference TRBV7-9 and TRBJ2-1, reads DTGVSQNPRHKITKRGQNVTFRCDPISEHNRLYWYRQTLGQGPEFLTYFQNEAQLEKSRLLSDRFSAERPKGSFSTLEIQRTEQGDSAMYLCASSFQGLAEYNEQFFGPGTRLTVL.

This chain links TRBV15 with TRBJ2-3; D is unresolved. CDR1 is LNHNV, CDR2 YYDKDF, per germline (reference sequence). V was trimmed by 2 bases and J by 5 bases, leaving 2 bases between them. The CDR3 spans 11 residues. The CDR3 sequence: CATSRLDTQYF. CDR3 DNA sequence: TGTGCCACCAGCAGACTAGATACGCAGTATTTT.

CDR3 nucleotide sequence: TGTGCCAGTAGGCTCGGATTAGGGGAAAAGGATGAGCAGTTCTTC. It translates to CASRLGLGEKDEQFF. The gene calls are TRBV19 and TRBJ2-1, with TRBD1 as a possible D gene (5 bases). Germline V gene lookup returns CDR1 LNHDA and CDR2 SQIVND (reference sequence). This CDR3 has 15 amino acids. Trimming shortened V by 6 bases and J by 8 bases, and 20 bases separated the two germline ends.

For this clone: Other DNA sequences in the sample encode the same CDR3. The rearrangement joins TRBV9 to TRBJ1-1; no clear D. The CDR3 extends over 13 amino acids. Deletions cut 0 bases from V and 5 bases from J, with 8 bases between. CDR1 is SGDLS and CDR2 is YYNGEE in the germline V gene. The CDR3 sequence is CASSVEGGTEAFF. The CDR3 nucleotides read TGTGCCAGCAGCGTAGAAGGAGGTACTGAAGCTTTCTTT.

This clone was picked up one time. The gene calls are TRBV14 and TRBJ2-7; D remains ambiguous. CDR3 length: 12 amino acids. CDR1 SGHDN and CDR2 FVKESK come from the germline V gene. V lost 1 base and J lost 6, with 7 bases in between. CDR3 sequence: CASSQVGTEQYF. The CDR3 coding sequence is TGTGCCAGCAGCCAAGTGGGTACCGAGCAGTACTTC.

Points on this clone: Other DNA sequences in the sample encode the same CDR3. The chain uses TRBV7-2 and TRBJ2-7; tentatively, D is TRBD1 (5 bases). CDR3 length: 13 amino acids. Trimming cost V 5 bases and J 1 base, with 9 bases left between them. From germline, CDR1 is SGHTA and CDR2 FQGNSA. The CDR3: CASSKDRSYEQYF. The CDR3 DNA sequence: TGTGCCAGCAGCAAAGACAGATCCTACGAGCAGTACTTC.

Turning to this clone: The same CDR3 is also encoded by other DNA sequences in this sample. This chain joins TRBV5-1 and TRBJ2-3, with unresolved D. The CDR3 runs 13 residues. The V and J ends lost 1 base and 1 base respectively, with 4 bases between them. Germline V lookup: CDR1 SGHRS, CDR2 YFSETQ. The CDR3 loop reads CASSLTGTDTQYF. The CDR3 nucleotides read TGCGCCAGCAGCTTGACGGGCACAGATACGCAGTATTTT.

The chain combines TRBV9 with TRBJ2-7; TRBD2 might be the D (6 bases). The CDR3 is 19 residues long. Trimming removed 0 bases at V and 2 bases at J, with 24 bases between. Germline V lookup: CDR1 SGDLS, CDR2 YYNGEE. Written as DNA, the CDR3 is TGTGCCAGCAGCGTAGCCGAAAGTATTGACGGGACTCCCACCTACGAGCAGTACTTC. Residues: CASSVAESIDGTPTYEQYF.